The text below deals with one T cell receptor (beta chain). The antigen is not known. PCR was performed using 60 Vbeta and 13 Jbeta primers. Assay used: immunoSEQ multiplex PCR; TCRdb lists only in-frame clones, some missing. The table includes a few hundred thousand clones, around 81% detected once. The data were obtained in a study of cytomegalovirus exposure and HLA in healthy donors. Notes on the study in general: A prior analysis recorded that most TCR beta V segments were productive about 90% or about 30% of the time.

Germline CDR1 is SEHNR and CDR2 is FQNEAQ (reference sequence). The CDR3 has 14 residues. V was shortened by 5 bases and J by 0 bases, with 7 bases between the two germline ends. This clonotype was obtained from a woman aged 55-70 years in good health and CMV-seropositive. V and J are TRBV7-9 and TRBJ1-4; D is undetermined. The sequencing sample was made of PBMCs. CDR3 residues: CASSPLATNEKLFF. CDR3 sequence (DNA): TGTGCCAGCAGCCCTCTTGCAACTAATGAAAAACTGTTTTTT.